This entry describes one TCR beta chain. This sample was included in a study of OX40 agonist ivuxolimab in advanced cancers. The germline gives CDR1 MNHEY, CDR2 SVGAGI. The CDR3 is 13 residues long. V was trimmed by 6 bases and J by 8 bases, leaving 16 bases between them. Produced via immunoSEQ multiplex PCR; TCRdb's table is partial and in-frame only. Seen here are tens of thousands of clones, around 80% observed once, and the top ten hold around 7%. V is TRBV6-5 and J is TRBJ1-2, with D possibly being TRBD1 (6 bases). The material sequenced was CD4+ or CD8+ T cells sorted from blood, taken in a trial of the OX40 agonist ivuxolimab. This receptor was obtained from an adult with an advanced solid tumor such as melanoma, head and neck, liver or kidney cancer. CDR3 region: CASRTGTTWGYTF. In DNA form, the CDR3 reads TGTGCCAGCAGGACCGGGACAACATGGGGCTACACCTTC.